Presented here are 26 T cell receptor beta chains from one specimen sequenced in a study of radiation and T cells in renal cell carcinoma. The assay was immunoSEQ multiplex PCR, and TCRdb's table has in-frame clones only and misses some. The sample has about 140,000 clones; roughly 83% are singletons. This sample's time point: baseline pretreatment blood. Treatment meaning: 15 Gy SBRT to primary tumor, nephrectomy 4 weeks later. The sequencing used blood, collected from a patient whose treatment included radiotherapy and nephrectomy. These receptors originate from a woman between 45 and 60 years old with renal cell carcinoma.

This chain links TRBV4-3 with TRBJ2-3; TRBD2 is a possible D gene (5 bases). Trimming shortened V by 5 bases and J by 4 bases, and 7 bases separated the two germline ends. Germline values: CDR1 LGHNA, CDR2 YSLEER. The CDR3 runs 12 residues. CDR3 sequence reads: CASSTAADTQYF. In DNA form, the CDR3 reads TGCGCCAGCAGCACAGCGGCAGATACGCAGTATTTT.

This clone showed up just a few times. The chain links TRBV9 to TRBJ1-4; D is ambiguous. The CDR3 extends over 14 amino acids. V was shortened by 0 bases and J by 2 bases, with 5 bases between the two germline ends. The germline gives CDR1 SGDLS, CDR2 YYNGEE. CDR3 nucleotides: TGTGCCAGCAGCGTAGCTCCCACTAATGAAAAACTGTTTTTT. It translates to CASSVAPTNEKLFF.

There are a few counts of this clone. The J gene is TRBJ2-1, the V gene TRBV7-8, with TRBD2 matching over 13 bases. CDR1 and CDR2 (germline): SGHVS, FQNEAQ. The CDR3 is 16 residues long. J lost 5 bases, V lost 5 bases, and 6 bases had no gene match. CDR3 nucleotides: TGTGCCAGCAGCCGACTAGCGGGAGGCTACAACAATGAGCAGTTCTTC. Its protein product is CASSRLAGGYNNEQFF.

This clone came up once. The genes are TRBV19 and TRBJ1-1; TRBD1 might be the D (6 bases). The CDR3 is 14 residues long. Germline assignment: CDR1 LNHDA and CDR2 SQIVND (reference sequence). The V end lost 6 bases, the J end lost 6 bases, and 17 bases lay between the germline ends. CDR3 DNA: TGTGCCAGTAGACCAGCGGACAGCCGCCCTGAAGCTTTCTTT. Protein: CASRPADSRPEAFF.

J is TRBJ1-1 and V is TRBV19, with a tentative D call TRBD1 (6 bases). This CDR3 has 14 residues. Trimming removed 9 bases at V and 2 bases at J, with 16 bases between. Germline CDR1 is LNHDA and CDR2 is SQIVND (reference sequence). The CDR3 loop is CASKPGQTNTEAFF. CDR3 sequence (DNA): TGTGCCAGCAAACCCGGACAGACAAACACTGAAGCTTTCTTT.

In its sample, this clone was seen once. This sequence joins TRBV28 and TRBJ1-2, with D possibly TRBD1 on 6 matching bases. The germline CDR1 and CDR2 sequences are MDHEN and SYDVKM. This CDR3 contains 15 residues. V was shortened by 8 bases and J by 3 bases, with 19 bases between the two germline ends. The CDR3 reads CASARGQLPYYGYTF. In nucleotides, the CDR3 is TGTGCCAGCGCCCGTGGACAGTTGCCTTACTATGGCTACACCTTC.

The J gene is TRBJ2-3, the V gene TRBV5-1; the D is unclear. V was trimmed by 0 bases and J by 0 bases, leaving 8 bases between them. The CDR3 totals 15 residues. Germline CDR1 and CDR2: SGHRS and YFSETQ. The CDR3 bases are TGCGCCAGCAGCTTGGTTGCCGGGAGCACAGATACGCAGTATTTT. Translating gives CASSLVAGSTDTQYF.

This sequence joins TRBV27 and TRBJ1-5; D is undetermined. Looked up from germline, CDR1 is MNHEY and CDR2 is SMNVEV (reference sequence). CDR3 length: 14 residues. V dropped 3 bases and J dropped 3 bases, with 9 bases sitting between them. DNA for the CDR3: TGTGCCAGCAGTTTTGCCGGAATCAATCAGCCCCAGCATTTT. It is translated as CASSFAGINQPQHF.

The chain has TRBV5-4 and TRBJ1-2; 10 bases match TRBD1. Germline-derived CDR1 and CDR2 are SGHNT and YYREEE (reference sequence). CDR3 length equals 15 residues. Unmatched junction bases numbered 8, after V lost 4 bases and J lost 5 bases. The CDR3 is CASSVGGTGDYGYTF. CDR3 sequence (DNA): TGTGCCAGCAGCGTGGGAGGGACAGGGGATTATGGCTACACCTTC.

This rearrangement joins TRBV7-9 to TRBJ2-3, with D maybe TRBD1 (5 bases). The CDR3 has 13 amino acids. The germline V and J ends were trimmed by 8 bases and 5 bases, with 14 bases remaining between them. The germline CDR1 and CDR2 sequences are SEHNR and FQNEAQ (reference sequence). The CDR3 region is CASGRAGGDTQYF. CDR3 nucleotide sequence: TGTGCCAGCGGCAGGGCCGGTGGAGATACGCAGTATTTT.

This chain joins TRBV7-2 and TRBJ2-4, with TRBD1 identical over 10 bases. The CDR3 contains 16 residues. The V segment lost 1 base and the J segment 6 bases; nucleotides outside the gene matches: 6. CDR1 and CDR2 (germline): SGHTA, FQGNSA. CDR3 in DNA: TGTGCCAGCAGCTTAGGGGGGACAGGGGACGGAAACATTCAGTACTTC. Protein product: CASSLGGTGDGNIQYF. The full variable domain, with the rest looked up from reference TRBV7-2 and TRBJ2-4, is GAGVSQSPSNKVTEKGKDVELRCDPISGHTALYWYRQSLGQGLEFLIYFQGNSAPDKSGLPSDRFSAERTGGSVSTLTIQRTQQEDSAVYLCASSLGGTGDGNIQYFGAGTRLSVL.

This chain connects TRBV5-8 to TRBJ1-5; the D gene is possibly TRBD1 (5 bases). CDR3 length: 15 amino acids. Germline-derived CDR1 and CDR2 are SGHTS and YDEGEE. Trimming cost V 2 bases and J 7 bases, with 16 bases left between them. CDR3 protein: CASSFGTTGRQPQHF. CDR3 DNA: TGTGCCAGCAGCTTCGGGACCACCGGCAGACAGCCCCAGCATTTT.

In its sample, this clone was seen a few times. V gene TRBV30 combines with J gene TRBJ1-2; 7 bases are shared with TRBD1. This CDR3 spans 14 amino acids. V lost 0 bases, J lost 3 bases, and 4 bases stayed unmatched. CDR1 GTSNPN and CDR2 SVGIG come from the germline V gene (reference sequence). This CDR3 reads CAWSVGTEDYGYTF. In nucleotides, the CDR3 is TGTGCCTGGAGTGTCGGGACAGAAGACTATGGCTACACCTTC.

The CDR3 loop reads CASSLGRGSETQYF. Here the CDR3 DNA reads TGTGCCAGCAGCTTAGGAAGAGGGTCCGAGACCCAGTACTTC. The V call is TRBV7-2, the J call TRBJ2-5; tentatively, D is TRBD2 (5 bases). In germline, CDR1 is SGHTA, CDR2 FQGNSA. V lost 1 base and J lost 5, with 11 bases in between. The CDR3 is 14 amino acids.

In this sample, this clone turned up once. The gene calls are TRBV13 and TRBJ1-3; tentative D call: TRBD1 (6 bases). The CDR3 runs 14 residues. Germline CDR1 and CDR2: PRHDT and FYEKMQ (reference sequence). Trimming pared 2 bases from V and 2 bases from J, leaving 7 bases between. DNA of the CDR3: TGTGCCAGCAGCTTAACAGGGACTGGAAACACCATATATTTT. It translates to CASSLTGTGNTIYF.

This chain joins TRBV18 and TRBJ2-7; 7 bases map to TRBD1. This CDR3 spans 15 amino acids. With 3 bases clipped from V and 0 bases from J, the junction kept 5 bases outside the gene matches. Per the germline V gene, CDR1 is KGHSH and CDR2 is LQKENI. The CDR3 loop reads CASSPATGSSYEQYF. The CDR3 DNA reads as TGTGCCAGCTCACCGGCGACAGGGAGCTCCTACGAGCAGTACTTC.

This clone occurred a few times. The chain uses TRBV5-6 and TRBJ1-3, with TRBD1 matching over 7 bases. Losses at the gene ends were 4 bases for V and 2 bases for J; bases not matched to a gene: 9. The CDR3 is 16 residues long. Germline V gene data show CDR1 as SGHDT and CDR2 as YYEEEE. The CDR3 spells CASSTIMTGTGNTIYF. The CDR3 DNA sequence: TGTGCCAGCAGCACAATAATGACAGGGACTGGAAACACCATATATTTT.

The chain employs TRBV25-1 and TRBJ1-1, with unresolved D. V was shortened by 8 bases and J by 6 bases, with 16 bases between the two germline ends. In germline, CDR1 is MGHDK, CDR2 SYGVNS. This CDR3 region has 13 residues. CDR3 region: CASAVTRSAEAFF. In DNA, the CDR3 is TGTGCCAGCGCAGTGACTCGGTCGGCTGAAGCTTTCTTT.

The chain links TRBV15 to TRBJ2-7, with D perhaps matching TRBD1 (5 bases). Trimming left V 0 bases short and J 0 bases short, with 12 bases between. The CDR3 extends over 16 amino acids. CDR1 LNHNV and CDR2 YYDKDF come from the germline V gene (reference sequence). CDR3 region: CATSREKDRTSYEQYF. As DNA, the CDR3 is TGTGCCACCAGCAGAGAAAAAGACAGAACCTCCTACGAGCAGTACTTC.

The rearrangement links TRBV5-8 to TRBJ2-6, with TRBD1 matching over 7 bases. Germline CDR1 reads SGHTS; CDR2 reads YDEGEE. There are 17 residues in the CDR3. V dropped 4 bases and J dropped 0; count of bases not matched to a gene: 7. DNA of the CDR3: TGTGCCAGCAGCCACGGGACAGAACACTCTGGGGCCAACGTCCTGACTTTC. It yields the protein CASSHGTEHSGANVLTF.

In its sample, this clone was seen a few times. V is TRBV9 and J is TRBJ2-3, with 9 bases lining up with TRBD2. The CDR3 loop spans 16 amino acids. With 0 bases clipped from V and 5 bases from J, the junction kept 7 bases outside the gene matches. Germline V gene data show CDR1 as SGDLS and CDR2 as YYNGEE. CDR3 sequence reads: CASSVAQGGGVDTQYF. DNA of the CDR3: TGTGCCAGCAGCGTAGCGCAAGGCGGGGGGGTAGATACGCAGTATTTT. Filled out from reference TRBV9 and TRBJ2-3, the complete variable domain reads DSGVTQTPKHLITATGQRVTLRCSPRSGDLSVYWYQQSLDQGLQFLIQYYNGEERAKGNILERFSAQQFPDLHSELNLSSLELGDSALYFCASSVAQGGGVDTQYFGPGTRLTVL.

The rearrangement uses TRBV29-1 and TRBJ1-2; perhaps TRBD1 as D (6 bases). The CDR3 contains 12 residues. From germline, CDR1 is SQVTM and CDR2 ANQGSEA. V lost 1 base and J 5 bases, leaving 8 bases between the germline ends. Here the CDR3 DNA reads TGCAGCGTTGAAGGGACAGCTTATGGCTACACCTTC. Translating gives CSVEGTAYGYTF.

The chain uses TRBV11-3 and TRBJ2-7; 7 bases agree with TRBD1. The ends lost 5 bases at V and 1 base at J; junction bases unmatched: 8. Germline CDR1 SGHNT, CDR2 YENEEA. CDR3 length: 15 residues. CDR3 region: CASSRDRDQSYEQYF. For the CDR3, the DNA is TGTGCCAGCAGCCGCGACAGGGACCAATCCTACGAGCAGTACTTC. Combining the CDR3 with reference TRBV11-3 and TRBJ2-7 gives the whole variable domain EAGVVQSPRYKIIEKKQPVAFWCNPISGHNTLYWYLQNLGQGPELLIRYENEEAVDDSQLPKDRFSAERLKGVDSTLKIQPAELGDSAVYLCASSRDRDQSYEQYFGPGTRLTVT.

This chain uses TRBV6-6 with TRBJ2-7; 7 positions agree with TRBD1. Germline CDR1 reads MNHNY; CDR2 reads SVGAGI (reference sequence). The CDR3 has 16 amino acids. With V trimmed by 0 bases and J by 6 bases, 11 bases remained unmatched. CDR3 protein: CASSYSADRRLREQYF. The DNA of the CDR3 is TGTGCCAGCAGTTACTCGGCGGACAGGCGGCTACGCGAGCAGTACTTC.

The rearrangement joins TRBV5-6 to TRBJ1-2; 9 nucleotides match TRBD1. This CDR3 spans 14 amino acids. Trimming removed 5 bases from V and 4 bases from J; junction bases left unmatched: 6. The germline gives CDR1 SGHDT, CDR2 YYEEEE. This chain's CDR3 is CASSPGTGLYGYTF. The DNA for the CDR3 is TGTGCCAGCAGTCCGGGGACAGGGCTCTATGGCTACACCTTC. Combining the CDR3 with reference TRBV5-6 and TRBJ1-2 gives the whole variable domain DAGVTQSPTHLIKTRGQQVTLRCSPKSGHDTVSWYQQALGQGPQFIFQYYEEEERQRGNFPDRFSGHQFPNYSSELNVNALLLGDSALYLCASSPGTGLYGYTFGSGTRLTVV.

This clone has at least ten counts. One junction end does not reproduce the germline sequence, and a read error may be involved. The chain is built from TRBV5-4 and TRBJ2-7; a weak D match, TRBD2 (6 bases). The CDR3 is made up of 16 amino acids. Germline-derived CDR1 and CDR2 are SGHNT and YYREEE (reference sequence). CDR3 loop: CASSPGGGDGSYEQYF. CDR3 sequence (DNA): TGCGCCAGCAGCCCCGGAGGAGGGGATGGCTCCTACGAGCAGTACTTC.